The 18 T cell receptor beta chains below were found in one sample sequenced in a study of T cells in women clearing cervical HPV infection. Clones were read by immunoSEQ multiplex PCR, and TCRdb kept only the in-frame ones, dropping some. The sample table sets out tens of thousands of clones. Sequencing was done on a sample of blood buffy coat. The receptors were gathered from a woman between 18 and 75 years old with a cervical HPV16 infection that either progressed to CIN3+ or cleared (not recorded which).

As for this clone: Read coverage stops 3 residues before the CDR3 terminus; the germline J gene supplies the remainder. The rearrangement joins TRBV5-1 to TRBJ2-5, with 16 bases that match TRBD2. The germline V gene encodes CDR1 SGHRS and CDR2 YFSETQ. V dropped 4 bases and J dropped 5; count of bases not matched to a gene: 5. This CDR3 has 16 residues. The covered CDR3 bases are TGCGCCAGCAGCACGGGACTAGCGGGAGGGTATGAGACC. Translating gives CASSTGLAGGYET. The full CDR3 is CASSTGLAGGYETQYF. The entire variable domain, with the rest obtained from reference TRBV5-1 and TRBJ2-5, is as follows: KAGVTQTPRYLIKTRGQQVTLSCSPISGHRSVSWYQQTPGQGLQFLFEYFSETQRNKGNFPGRFSGRQFSNSRSEMNVSTLELGDSALYLCASSTGLAGGYETQYFGPGTRLLVL.

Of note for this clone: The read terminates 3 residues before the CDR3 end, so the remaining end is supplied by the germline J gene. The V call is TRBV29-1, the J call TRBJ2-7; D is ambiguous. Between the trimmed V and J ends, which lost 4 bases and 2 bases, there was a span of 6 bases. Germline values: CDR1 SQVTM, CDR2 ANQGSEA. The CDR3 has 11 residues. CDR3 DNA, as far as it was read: TGCAGCGTTGGGCACGCCTACGAG. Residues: CSVGHAYE. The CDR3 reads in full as CSVGHAYEQYF.

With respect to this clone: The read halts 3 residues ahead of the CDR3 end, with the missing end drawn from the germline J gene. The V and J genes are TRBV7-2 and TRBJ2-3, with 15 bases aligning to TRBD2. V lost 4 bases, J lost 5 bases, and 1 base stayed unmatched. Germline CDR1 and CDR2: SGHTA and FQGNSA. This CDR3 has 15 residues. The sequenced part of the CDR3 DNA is TGTGCCAGCAGCTCGGGACTAGCGGGAGGAGATACG. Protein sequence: CASSSGLAGGDT. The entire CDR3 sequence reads CASSSGLAGGDTQYF. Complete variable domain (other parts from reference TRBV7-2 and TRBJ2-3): GAGVSQSPSNKVTEKGKDVELRCDPISGHTALYWYRQSLGQGLEFLIYFQGNSAPDKSGLPSDRFSAERTGGSVSTLTIQRTQQEDSAVYLCASSSGLAGGDTQYFGPGTRLTVL.

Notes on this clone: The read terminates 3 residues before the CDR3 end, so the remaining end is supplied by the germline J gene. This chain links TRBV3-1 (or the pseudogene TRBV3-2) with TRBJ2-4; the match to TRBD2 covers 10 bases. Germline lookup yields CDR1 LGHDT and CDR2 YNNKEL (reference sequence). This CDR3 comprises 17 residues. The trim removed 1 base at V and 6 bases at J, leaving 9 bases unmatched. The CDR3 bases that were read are TGTGCCAGCAGCCAAGGAGCACTAGCGGGATATGGAAACATT. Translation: CASSQGALAGYGNI. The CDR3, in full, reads CASSQGALAGYGNIQYF.

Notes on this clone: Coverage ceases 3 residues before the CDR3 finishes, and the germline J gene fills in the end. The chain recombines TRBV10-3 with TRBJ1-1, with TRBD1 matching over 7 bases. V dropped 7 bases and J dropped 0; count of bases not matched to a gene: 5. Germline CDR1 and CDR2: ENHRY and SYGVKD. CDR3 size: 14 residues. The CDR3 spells CAINGTEMNTEAFF. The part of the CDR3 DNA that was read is TGTGCCATCAACGGGACAGAGATGAACACTGAA.

The CDR3 loop is CSARDQQGNNEQFF. Incomplete CDR3 DNA: TGCAGTGCTAGAGATCAGCAGGGGAACAATGAG. The chain uses TRBV20-1 and TRBJ2-1; TRBD1 is a possible D gene (6 bases). The read stops 3 residues short of the end of the CDR3; the missing end is completed from the germline J gene. V was shortened by 0 bases and J by 5 bases, with 11 bases between the two germline ends. This CDR3 is built from 14 residues. CDR1 is DFQATT and CDR2 is SNEGSKA in the germline V gene (reference sequence).

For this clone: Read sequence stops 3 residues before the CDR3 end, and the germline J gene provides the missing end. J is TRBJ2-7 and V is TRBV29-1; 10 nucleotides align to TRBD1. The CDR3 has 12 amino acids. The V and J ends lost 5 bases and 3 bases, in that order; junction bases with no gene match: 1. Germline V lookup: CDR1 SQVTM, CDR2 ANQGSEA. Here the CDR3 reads CSVRTGGYEQYF. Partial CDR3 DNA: TGCAGCGTTAGGACAGGGGGCTACGAG.

The CDR3 is CASSSDYNNEQFF. The CDR3 bases that were read are TGTGCCAGCAGCTCGGACTATAACAATGAG. The chain carries TRBV2 and TRBJ2-1; D possibly corresponds to TRBD2 (6 bases). The read ends 3 residues early relative to the CDR3; the germline J gene fills the gap. CDR3 length: 13 amino acids. The V gene's germline CDR1 is SNHLY and CDR2 FYNNEI. V gave up 6 bases and J gave up 5 bases, with 11 bases separating them.

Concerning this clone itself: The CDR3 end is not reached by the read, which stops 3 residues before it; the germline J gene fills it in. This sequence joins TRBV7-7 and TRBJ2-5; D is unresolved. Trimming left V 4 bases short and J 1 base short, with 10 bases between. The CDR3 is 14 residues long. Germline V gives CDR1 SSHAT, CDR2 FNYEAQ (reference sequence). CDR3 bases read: TGTGCCAGCAGCTCAGGTCGGTTCCAAGAGACC. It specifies CASSSGRFQET. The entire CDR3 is CASSSGRFQETQYF.

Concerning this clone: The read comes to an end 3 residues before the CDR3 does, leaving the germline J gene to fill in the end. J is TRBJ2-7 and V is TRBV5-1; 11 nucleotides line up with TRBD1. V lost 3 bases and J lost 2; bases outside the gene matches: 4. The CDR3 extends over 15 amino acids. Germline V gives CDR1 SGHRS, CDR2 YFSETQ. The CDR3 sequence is CASSWTGGQPYEQYF. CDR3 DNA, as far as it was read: TGCGCCAGCAGCTGGACAGGGGGCCAGCCCTACGAG.

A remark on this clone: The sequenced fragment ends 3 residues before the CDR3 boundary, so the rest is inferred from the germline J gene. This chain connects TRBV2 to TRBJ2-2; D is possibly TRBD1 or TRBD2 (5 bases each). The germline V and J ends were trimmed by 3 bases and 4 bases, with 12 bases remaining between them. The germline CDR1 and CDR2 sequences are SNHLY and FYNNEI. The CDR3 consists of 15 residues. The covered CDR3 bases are TGTGCCAGCAGTGACGACAGAGGAGGCACCGGGGAG. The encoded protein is CASSDDRGGTGE. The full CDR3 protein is CASSDDRGGTGELFF.

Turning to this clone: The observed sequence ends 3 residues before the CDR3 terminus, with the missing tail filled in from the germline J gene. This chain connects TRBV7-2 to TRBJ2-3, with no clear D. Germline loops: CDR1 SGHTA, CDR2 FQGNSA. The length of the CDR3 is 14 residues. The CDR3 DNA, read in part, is TGTGCCAGCAGCCACCAAGCCGGTCAAGAGACG. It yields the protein CASSHQAGQET. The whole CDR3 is CASSHQAGQETQYF.

The CDR3 spells CASTPDISNQPQYF. The CDR3 bases that were read are TGTGCCAGTACACCGGACATTAGCAATCAGCCT. The chain carries TRBV19 and TRBJ2-4; D is perhaps TRBD1 (5 bases). The read halts 3 residues ahead of the CDR3 end, with the missing end drawn from the germline J gene. CDR1 is LNHDA, CDR2 SQIVND, per germline (reference sequence). The CDR3 runs 14 residues.

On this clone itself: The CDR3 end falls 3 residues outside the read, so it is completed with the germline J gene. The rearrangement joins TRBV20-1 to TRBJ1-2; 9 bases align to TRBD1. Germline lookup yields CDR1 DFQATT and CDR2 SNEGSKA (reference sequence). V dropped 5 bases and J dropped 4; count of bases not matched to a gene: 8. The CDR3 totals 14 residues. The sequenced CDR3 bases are TGCAGTGCTCCTTTGATGGGACAGGGCTATGGC. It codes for CSAPLMGQGYG. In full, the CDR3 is CSAPLMGQGYGYTF.

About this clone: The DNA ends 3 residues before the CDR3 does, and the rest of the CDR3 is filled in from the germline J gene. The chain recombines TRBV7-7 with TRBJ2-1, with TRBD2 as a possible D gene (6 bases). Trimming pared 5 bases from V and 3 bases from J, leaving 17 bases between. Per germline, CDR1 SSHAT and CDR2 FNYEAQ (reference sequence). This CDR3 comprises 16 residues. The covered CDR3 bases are TGTGCCAGCAGCCCGATCCCAGGCGGGAACTACAATGAG. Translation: CASSPIPGGNYNE. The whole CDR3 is CASSPIPGGNYNEQFF. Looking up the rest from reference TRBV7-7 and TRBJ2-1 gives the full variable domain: GAGVSQSPRYKVTKRGQDVTLRCDPISSHATLYWYQQALGQGPEFLTYFNYEAQPDKSGLPSDRFSAERPEGSISTLTIQRTEQRDSAMYRCASSPIPGGNYNEQFFGPGTRLTVL.

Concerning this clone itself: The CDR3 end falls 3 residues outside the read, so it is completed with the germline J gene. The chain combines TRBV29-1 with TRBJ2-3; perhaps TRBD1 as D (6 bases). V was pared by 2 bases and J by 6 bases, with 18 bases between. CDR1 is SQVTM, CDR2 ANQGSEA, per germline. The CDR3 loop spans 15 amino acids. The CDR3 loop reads CSVESRGFSYDTQYF. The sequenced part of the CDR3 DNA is TGCAGCGTTGAATCCAGGGGATTTTCGTATGATACG.

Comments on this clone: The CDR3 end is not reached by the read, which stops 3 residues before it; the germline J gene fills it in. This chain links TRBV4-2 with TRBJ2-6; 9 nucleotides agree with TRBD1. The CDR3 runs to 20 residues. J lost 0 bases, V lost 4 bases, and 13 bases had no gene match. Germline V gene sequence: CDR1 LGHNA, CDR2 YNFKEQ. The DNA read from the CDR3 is TGTGCCAGCAGCCCACATAGGGGCGGGACAGGGTCCTCTGGGGCCAACGTC. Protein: CASSPHRGGTGSSGANV. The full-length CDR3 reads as CASSPHRGGTGSSGANVLTF.

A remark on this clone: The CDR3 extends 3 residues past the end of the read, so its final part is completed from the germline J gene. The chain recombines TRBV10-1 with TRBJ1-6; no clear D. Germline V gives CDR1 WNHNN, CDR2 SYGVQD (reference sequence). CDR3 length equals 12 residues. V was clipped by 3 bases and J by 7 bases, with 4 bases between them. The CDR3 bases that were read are TGCGCCAGCAGTGACAAAAATTCACCC. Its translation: CASSDKNSP. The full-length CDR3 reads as CASSDKNSPLHF.